The sequence of this TCR beta chain was determined in a study of blood T cell repertoires in COVID-19. This clone was observed once. Libraries were prepared by immunoSEQ multiplex PCR; TCRdb keeps only in-frame clonotypes and omits some of them. The table includes approximately 230,000 clones, roughly 87% detected once. Trimming cost V 4 bases and J 3 bases, with 10 bases left between them. This CDR3 has 13 residues. In germline, CDR1 is SGHDN, CDR2 FVKESK. The sequence was obtained from a man between 18 and 35 years old with active or convalescent COVID-19. This chain joins TRBV14 and TRBJ2-7; no reliable D call. Sequencing used peripheral blood. The CDR3 here is CASSRSGGYEQYF. DNA of the CDR3: TGTGCCAGCAGCCGCTCTGGCGGCTACGAGCAGTACTTC.